This T cell receptor (beta chain) was documented in a study of CD8+ T cells in alopecia areata. Study as a whole: Twice a day, 5 to 10 mg of oral tofacitinib was administered to treated patients.

Germline V CDR1 and CDR2: LNHDA, SQIVND (reference sequence). This CDR3 is 15 amino acids long. V gave up 2 bases and J gave up 8 bases; unmatched junction bases: 5. Extraction and reverse transcription of RNA yielded cDNA as the sequencing template. TCRdb's copy holds only in-frame clones and misses some; the assay was immunoSEQ multiplex PCR. The profile covers around 100,000 clones, with about 59% appearing a single time and 9.5% to 15% taken by the ten largest. The treatment was: oral pan-JAK inhibitor, 5-10 mg twice daily. Sorted populations comprised CD4+ and CD8+ T cells obtained from PBMCs. The receptor comes from a human donor with alopecia areata. V and J are TRBV19 and TRBJ1-6; 8 positions agree with TRBD1. This material consisted of CD8+ T cells sorted from blood, taken at week 24, from a patient treated with tofacitinib. Here the CDR3 reads CASSIFEQGDSPLHF. DNA for the CDR3: TGTGCCAGTAGTATATTCGAACAGGGGGATTCACCCCTCCACTTT.